This T cell receptor beta chain was sequenced during a study of T cell responses to AZD1222 COVID-19 vaccine. General study results and limits: Baseline testing showed seropositivity in only a handful of AZD1222 recipients.

A note on this clone: The antigen is unknown.

The germline V and J ends were trimmed by 0 bases and 1 base, with 7 bases remaining between them. This CDR3 contains 14 residues. Germline-derived CDR1 and CDR2 are MNHEY and SVGEGT. TCRdb keeps only in-frame clones here, not all; method: immunoSEQ multiplex PCR. The data hold 120,000 to 150,000 clones, with around 90% observed a single time. This specimen was peripheral blood, taken on day 0 of AZD1222 vaccination. The sequence was collected from an adult in good health. The chain is built from TRBV6-2 or TRBV6-3 and TRBJ2-7; D not certain. CDR3 in amino acids: CASSYSSGSYEQYF. CDR3 in DNA: TGTGCCAGCAGTTACTCGTCGGGTTCCTACGAGCAGTACTTC.